The source of this T cell receptor (beta chain) is a study of long-term antiretroviral therapy in people with HIV. An immunoSEQ assay, version v3.0, was performed at survey level. TCRdb's table, derived via immunoSEQ multiplex PCR, lists solely in-frame clones and lacks some. This sample has about 35,000 clones, with roughly four fifths found just once. Germline V lookup: CDR1 SGHRS, CDR2 YFSETQ. With 5 bases removed from V and 2 bases from J, the gap between germline ends came to 14 bases. CDR3 length: 14 amino acids. This chain connects TRBV5-1 to TRBJ2-7, with D uncertain. This specimen was unsorted PBMCs, taken 0.3 years after starting antiretroviral therapy. The source is a man younger than 30 with HIV. The CDR3 sequence is CASSLSGGPYEQYF. The DNA for the CDR3 is TGCGCCAGCAGTCTTTCGGGCGGACCCTACGAGCAGTACTTC.